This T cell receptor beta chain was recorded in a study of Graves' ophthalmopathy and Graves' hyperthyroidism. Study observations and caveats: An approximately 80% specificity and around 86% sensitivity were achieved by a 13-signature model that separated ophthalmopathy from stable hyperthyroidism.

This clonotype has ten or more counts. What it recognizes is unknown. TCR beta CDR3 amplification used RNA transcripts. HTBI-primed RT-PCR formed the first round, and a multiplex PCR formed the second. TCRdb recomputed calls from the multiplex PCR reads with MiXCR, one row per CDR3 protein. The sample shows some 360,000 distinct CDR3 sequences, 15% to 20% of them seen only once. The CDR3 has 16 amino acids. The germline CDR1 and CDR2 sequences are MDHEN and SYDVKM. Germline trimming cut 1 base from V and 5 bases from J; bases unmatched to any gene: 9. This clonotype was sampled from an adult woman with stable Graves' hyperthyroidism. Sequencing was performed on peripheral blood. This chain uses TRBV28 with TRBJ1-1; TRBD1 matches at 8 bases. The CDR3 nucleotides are TGTGCCAGCAGTTTATTCCGGACAGGGACGGATACTGAAGCTTTCTTT. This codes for CASSLFRTGTDTEAFF.